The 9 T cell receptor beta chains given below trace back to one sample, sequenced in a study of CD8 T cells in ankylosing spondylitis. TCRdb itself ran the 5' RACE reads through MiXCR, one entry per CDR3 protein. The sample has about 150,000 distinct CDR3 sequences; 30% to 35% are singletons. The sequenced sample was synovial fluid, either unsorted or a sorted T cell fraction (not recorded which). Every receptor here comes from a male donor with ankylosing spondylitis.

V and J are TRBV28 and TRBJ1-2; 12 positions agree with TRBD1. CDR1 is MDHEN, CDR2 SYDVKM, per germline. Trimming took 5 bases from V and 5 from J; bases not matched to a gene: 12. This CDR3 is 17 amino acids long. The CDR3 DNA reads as TGTGCCAGCAGTCCCAGCCCGGGACAGGGGGCGAGGTATGGCTACACCTTC. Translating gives CASSPSPGQGARYGYTF.

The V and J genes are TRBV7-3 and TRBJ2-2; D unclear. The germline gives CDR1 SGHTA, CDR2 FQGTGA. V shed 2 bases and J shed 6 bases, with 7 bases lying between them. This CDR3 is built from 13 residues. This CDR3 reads CASSLASAGELFF. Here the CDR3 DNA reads TGTGCCAGCAGCTTAGCGTCCGCCGGGGAGCTGTTTTTT.

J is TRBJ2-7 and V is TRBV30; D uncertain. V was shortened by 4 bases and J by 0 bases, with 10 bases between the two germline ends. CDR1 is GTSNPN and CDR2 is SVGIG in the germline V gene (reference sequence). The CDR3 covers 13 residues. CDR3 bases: TGTGCCTGGATAAGTGGTTACTCCTACGAGCAGTACTTC. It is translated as CAWISGYSYEQYF.

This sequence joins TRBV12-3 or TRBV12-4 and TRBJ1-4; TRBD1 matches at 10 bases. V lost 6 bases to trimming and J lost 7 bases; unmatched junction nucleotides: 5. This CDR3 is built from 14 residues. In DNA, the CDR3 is TGTGCCAGCAGGCCGGGACAGGGGACTGAAAAACTGTTTTTT. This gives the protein CASRPGQGTEKLFF.

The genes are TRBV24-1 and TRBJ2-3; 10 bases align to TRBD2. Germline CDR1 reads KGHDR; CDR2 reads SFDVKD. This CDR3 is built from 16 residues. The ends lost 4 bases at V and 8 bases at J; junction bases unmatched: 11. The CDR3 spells CATSDPGTSEGVTQYF. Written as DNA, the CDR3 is TGTGCCACCAGTGACCCCGGGACTAGCGAAGGAGTTACGCAGTATTTT.

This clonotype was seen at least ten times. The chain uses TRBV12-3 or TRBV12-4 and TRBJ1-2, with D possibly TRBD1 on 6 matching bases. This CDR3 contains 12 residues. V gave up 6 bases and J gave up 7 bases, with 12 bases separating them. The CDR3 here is CASRNRDGGYTF. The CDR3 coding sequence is TGTGCCAGCAGGAACAGGGATGGTGGCTACACCTTC.

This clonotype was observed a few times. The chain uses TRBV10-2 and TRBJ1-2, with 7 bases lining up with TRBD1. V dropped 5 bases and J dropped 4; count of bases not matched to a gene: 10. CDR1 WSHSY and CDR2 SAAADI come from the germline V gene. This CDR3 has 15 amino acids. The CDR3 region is CASSSTGSKLYGYTF. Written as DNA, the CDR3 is TGCGCCAGCAGTTCGACAGGGAGTAAGCTCTATGGCTACACCTTC.

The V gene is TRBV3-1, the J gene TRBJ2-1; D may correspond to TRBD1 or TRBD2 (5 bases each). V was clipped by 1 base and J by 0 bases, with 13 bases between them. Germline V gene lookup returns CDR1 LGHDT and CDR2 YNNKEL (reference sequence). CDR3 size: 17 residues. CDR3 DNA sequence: TGTGCCAGCAGCCAAGTTCGGGGCCTCAGCTCCTACAATGAGCAGTTCTTC. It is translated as CASSQVRGLSSYNEQFF.

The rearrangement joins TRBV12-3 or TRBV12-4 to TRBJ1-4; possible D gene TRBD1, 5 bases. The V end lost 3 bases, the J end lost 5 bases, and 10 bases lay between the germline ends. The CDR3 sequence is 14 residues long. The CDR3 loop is CASSFARENEKLFF. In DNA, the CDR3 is TGTGCCAGCAGTTTCGCCAGGGAGAATGAAAAACTGTTTTTT.